This T cell receptor (beta chain) appears in the sequencing data of a study of T cell responses to AZD1222 COVID-19 vaccine. The wider study: The analysis combined second doses at about 4 or about 12 weeks.

Germline assignment: CDR1 SGHNT and CDR2 YYREEE (reference sequence). V gave up 3 bases and J gave up 4 bases, with 13 bases separating them. CDR3 length: 14 amino acids. The protocol was immunoSEQ multiplex PCR, while the TCRdb copy is restricted to in-frame clones and leaves out a portion. Of roughly 100,000 clones listed, more than 75% were seen once; the top ten hold less than 9.5%. Overall study findings and caveats: Close to half of spike-specific TCRs reportedly recognize unmutated variant regions. Breadth and depth of Spike-specific TCRs rose after two AZD1222 doses. With dominance at 160-218 and 743-854, vaccine-associated CD4 TCRs spanned spike.

A word on this clone: Its specificity is unknown.

V and J are TRBV5-4 and TRBJ1-2; maybe TRBD1 (6 bases). This material consisted of peripheral blood, taken on day 0 of AZD1222 vaccination. This receptor was taken from an adult in good health. The CDR3 here is CASSSQQGGYGYTF. The CDR3 nucleotides are TGTGCCAGCAGCTCCCAACAGGGAGGCTATGGCTACACCTTC.